This T cell receptor beta chain was sequenced for a study of control samples from healthy donors and cancer patients. CDR3 length: 17 residues. V was shortened by 2 bases and J by 0 bases, with 15 bases between the two germline ends. Germline CDR1 is SGDLS and CDR2 is YYNGEE. The assay was immunoSEQ multiplex PCR, and TCRdb's table has in-frame clones only and misses some. The sample has about 190,000 clones; 85% to 95% are singletons. The chain carries TRBV9 and TRBJ1-5; maybe TRBD1 (5 bases). The TCR was taken from a man younger than 35 in good health. The source material was blood. The CDR3 DNA reads as TGTGCCAGCAGCGTCGTCCAGGGAAGGGATAGCAATCAGCCCCAGCATTTT. This encodes CASSVVQGRDSNQPQHF.